A selection of T cell receptor beta chains follows, all from one sample in a study of shared clonotypes between healthy human individuals. The protocol was immunoSEQ multiplex PCR, while the TCRdb copy is restricted to in-frame clones and leaves out a portion. This table holds about 1.5 million clones, 98% found once. Sequencing was performed on naive CD4+ T cells sorted from blood. These receptors all come from a man aged 25 to 40 in good health. The CDR3 runs from the conserved cysteine through the conserved F or W. The D gene is left open where the match is weak. A row's size may be missing; if present it is once, few, many or a size class.

cdr3_nt cdr3_aa d_call clone_size j_call v_call
TGTGCCAGCAGCGTAGACGCGAGATTTGGCGAGCAGTACTTC CASSVDARFGEQYF NA NA TRBJ2-7 TRBV9
TGTGCCAGCAGTGTAACAGGGGGCGCAGCCAGACAAGAGACCCAGTACTTC CASSVTGGAARQETQYF TRBD1 once TRBJ2-5 TRBV27
TGTGCCTGGGGACAGGAGGCAGATACGCAGTATTTT CAWGQEADTQYF TRBD1 NA TRBJ2-3 TRBV30
TGTGCCAGCAGCCCGGGACTAGCGGGACGATGGGGCGAGCAGTACTTC CASSPGLAGRWGEQYF TRBD2 NA TRBJ2-7 TRBV7-9
TGTGCCAGCAGCTCAACTAGCGGGAGTGGTGAGCAGTTCTTC CASSSTSGSGEQFF TRBD2 NA TRBJ2-1 TRBV9
TGTGCCAGCAGCTTGGGGGGCAGGGATCAGCCCCAGCATTTT CASSLGGRDQPQHF NA NA TRBJ1-5 TRBV5-4
TGTGCCAGCAGTATCGGGACAGCAACACTCACAGATACGCAGTATTTT CASSIGTATLTDTQYF TRBD1 NA TRBJ2-3 TRBV28
TGCGCCAGCAGCTTGAGAGGGCCCACAGATACGCAGTATTTT CASSLRGPTDTQYF NA NA TRBJ2-3 TRBV5-1
TGTGCCAGCAGCGTAGGGACAGGGCGCTCTGGAAACACCATATATTTT CASSVGTGRSGNTIYF TRBD1 NA TRBJ1-3 TRBV9
TGTGCCAGCAGTGGGGATGAACGAGAGACCCAGTACTTC CASSGDERETQYF NA NA TRBJ2-5 TRBV25-1
TGTGCCAGCAGCCGGACTAGCGGGAATGCCTACGAGCAGTACTTC CASSRTSGNAYEQYF TRBD2 NA TRBJ2-7 TRBV7-2
TGTGTCGGAGTGGAAAGAAATGAAAAACTGTTTTTT CVGVERNEKLFF NA NA TRBJ1-4 TRBV30
TGTGCCAGCAGCGTAGCCCCGGGACGACTGAACACTGAAGCTTTCTTT CASSVAPGRLNTEAFF NA NA TRBJ1-1 TRBV9
TGTGCCATCAGTGAGCGGTGGACTAGCGGGAAGAGCTCCTACAATGAGCAGTTCTTC CAISERWTSGKSSYNEQFF TRBD2 NA TRBJ2-1 TRBV10-3
TGTGCCAGCAGTTACAAAAGCGGACGTTCGAACACTGAAGCTTTCTTT CASSYKSGRSNTEAFF NA NA TRBJ1-1 TRBV6-5
TGTGCCAGCAGCTTCCGACAGGGGGGGTCCTACGAGCAGTACTTC CASSFRQGGSYEQYF TRBD1 NA TRBJ2-7 TRBV5-6
TGCGCCAGCAGCGCCTTAGGGGCCACCGGGGAGCTGTTTTTT CASSALGATGELFF NA NA TRBJ2-2 TRBV5-1
TGTGCCAGCAGTAACAGGAACTCTGGGGCCAACGTCCTGACTTTC CASSNRNSGANVLTF NA NA TRBJ2-6 TRBV6-1
TGTGCCAGCAGCTCGACAGGGCGGGGGGCCCAGTACTTC CASSSTGRGAQYF NA NA TRBJ2-5 TRBV7-2
TGTGCCAGCAGTTTATTGGGGGAAGGGGCCATTCAGTACTTC CASSLLGEGAIQYF NA NA TRBJ2-4 TRBV27
TGTGCCAGCAGTACCCCGAAAAGCGGGAGACAAGAGACCCAGTACTTC CASSTPKSGRQETQYF TRBD2 NA TRBJ2-5 TRBV28
TGTGCCAGTAGCCTAGCCCCCCTAGCGGGAGGGGGTAGGGATACGCAGTATTTT CASSLAPLAGGGRDTQYF TRBD2 NA TRBJ2-3 TRBV19
TGTGCCAGCAGCGAGGGGGTGGCCCCACTATGGGGCTACACCTTC CASSEGVAPLWGYTF NA NA TRBJ1-2 TRBV9
TGCGCCAGCAGCTTGGCGCCGCCTATAGGGAGTTACAATGAGCAGTTCTTC CASSLAPPIGSYNEQFF NA NA TRBJ2-1 TRBV5-1
TGTGCCAGCAGTGAAGGGGCAGTCTACGAGCAGTACTTC CASSEGAVYEQYF NA NA TRBJ2-7 TRBV6-1
TGTGCCAGCAGGGATACGACTTCAGGGGTAGCCAAAAACATTCAGTACTTC CASRDTTSGVAKNIQYF NA NA TRBJ2-4 TRBV25-1
TGCGCCAGCAGCTTCTCCCCTGGAGGTGAAGCTTTCTTT CASSFSPGGEAFF NA NA TRBJ1-1 TRBV5-1
TGTGCCAGCAGGGACCGGTTCACAGATACGCAGTATTTT CASRDRFTDTQYF NA NA TRBJ2-3 TRBV6-5
TGCAGCGGGAACAGCCACAGCGGGGCCTACGAGCAGTACTTC CSGNSHSGAYEQYF TRBD2 NA TRBJ2-7 TRBV29-1
TGCAGCGCTAGGACAGGGATGAGGGAGACCCAGTACTTC CSARTGMRETQYF TRBD1 NA TRBJ2-5 TRBV29-1
TGTGCCAGCAGTGCGATCCTAGCGGGAGGTGAGACCCAGTACTTC CASSAILAGGETQYF TRBD2 NA TRBJ2-5 TRBV2
TGTGCCAGCAGCTTCGGGCTTAACACTGAAGCTTTCTTT CASSFGLNTEAFF NA once TRBJ1-1 TRBV11-2
TGTGCCTGGAAGGGCCTCACAGATACGCAGTATTTT CAWKGLTDTQYF NA NA TRBJ2-3 TRBV30
TGTGCCAGCGCGATCCTAGCGGGAGTGGGCGAGCAGTACTTC CASAILAGVGEQYF TRBD2 NA TRBJ2-7 TRBV6-1
TGTGCCAGCAGCCCGCCGCGGACAGCATCCCGCTACGAGCAGTACTTC CASSPPRTASRYEQYF NA once TRBJ2-7 TRBV5-4
TGTGCCATCCGGGACAGGGGAATGGACGAGCAGTACTTC CAIRDRGMDEQYF TRBD1 NA TRBJ2-7 TRBV28
TGTGCCAGCAGTGGGACGGTGAGCCATCAGCCCCAGCATTTT CASSGTVSHQPQHF NA NA TRBJ1-5 TRBV2
TGTGCCAGCAGCGTTGTCTCAGATACGCAGTATTTT CASSVVSDTQYF NA NA TRBJ2-3 TRBV9
TGCGCCAGCAGCTTGGGACAGTTCCAAGAGACCCAGTACTTC CASSLGQFQETQYF NA NA TRBJ2-5 TRBV5-1
TGCAGCGTCCTCCGACAGGGCTACGAGCAGTACTTC CSVLRQGYEQYF TRBD1 NA TRBJ2-7 TRBV29-1
TGCGCCAGCAGCCAGAACAGGGGGTTTAACTATGGCTACACCTTC CASSQNRGFNYGYTF TRBD1 NA TRBJ1-2 TRBV4-3
TGTGCCAGCAGCGGGGCGACTAGTCAAGGGCCCTACGAGCAGTACTTC CASSGATSQGPYEQYF NA NA TRBJ2-7 TRBV5-4
TGCGCCAGCAGCTTGGACGGGACAGGGGAGTACGAGCAGTACTTC CASSLDGTGEYEQYF TRBD1 once TRBJ2-7 TRBV5-1
TGTGCCAGCAACTTGAACTACGAGCAGTACTTC CASNLNYEQYF NA NA TRBJ2-7 TRBV2
TGCGCCAGCAGCCAATGGGGGGCCACTGAAGCTTTCTTT CASSQWGATEAFF NA NA TRBJ1-1 TRBV4-3
TGTGCCAGCAGTTACCGGGTGGGGGAGACCCAGTACTTC CASSYRVGETQYF NA NA TRBJ2-5 TRBV27
TGTGCCAGCACCCCCTCTTGGGGCCAAGAGACCCAGTACTTC CASTPSWGQETQYF NA once TRBJ2-5 TRBV7-9
TGCGCCAGCGGGCTTCCATCTGGGGCCAACGTCCTGACTTTC CASGLPSGANVLTF NA NA TRBJ2-6 TRBV5-1
TGTGCCAGCTCCCAAAGCGGAGGTTCCGACCAGCCCCAGCATTTT CASSQSGGSDQPQHF NA NA TRBJ1-5 TRBV18